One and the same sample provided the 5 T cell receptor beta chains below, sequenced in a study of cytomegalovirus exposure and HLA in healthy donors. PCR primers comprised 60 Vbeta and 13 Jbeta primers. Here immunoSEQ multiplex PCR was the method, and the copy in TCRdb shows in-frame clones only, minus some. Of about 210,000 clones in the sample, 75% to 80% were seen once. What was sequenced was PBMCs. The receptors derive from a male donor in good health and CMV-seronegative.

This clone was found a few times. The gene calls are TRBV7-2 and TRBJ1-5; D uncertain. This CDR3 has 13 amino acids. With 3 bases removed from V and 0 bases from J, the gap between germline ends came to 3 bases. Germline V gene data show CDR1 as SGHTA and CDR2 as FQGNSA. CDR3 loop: CASSFYSNQPQHF. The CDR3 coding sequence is TGTGCCAGCAGCTTCTATAGCAATCAGCCCCAGCATTTT. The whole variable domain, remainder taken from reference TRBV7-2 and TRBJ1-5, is GAGVSQSPSNKVTEKGKDVELRCDPISGHTALYWYRQSLGQGLEFLIYFQGNSAPDKSGLPSDRFSAERTGGSVSTLTIQRTQQEDSAVYLCASSFYSNQPQHFGDGTRLSIL.

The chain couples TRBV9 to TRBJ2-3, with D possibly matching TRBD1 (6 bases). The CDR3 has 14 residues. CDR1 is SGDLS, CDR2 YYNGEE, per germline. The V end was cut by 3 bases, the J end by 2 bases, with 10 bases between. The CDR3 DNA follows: TGTGCCAGCAGCGGGGACACTACCACAGATACGCAGTATTTT. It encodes CASSGDTTTDTQYF.

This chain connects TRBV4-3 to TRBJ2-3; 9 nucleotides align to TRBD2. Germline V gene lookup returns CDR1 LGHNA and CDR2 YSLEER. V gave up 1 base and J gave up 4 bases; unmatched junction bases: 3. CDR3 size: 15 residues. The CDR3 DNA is TGCGCCAGCAGCCAAGGGACTAGCGTCTCAGATACGCAGTATTTT. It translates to CASSQGTSVSDTQYF.

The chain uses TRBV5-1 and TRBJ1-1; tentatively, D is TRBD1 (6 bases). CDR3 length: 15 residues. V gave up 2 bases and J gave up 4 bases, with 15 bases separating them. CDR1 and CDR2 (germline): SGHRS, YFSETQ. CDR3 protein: CASSLTGKEGTEAFF. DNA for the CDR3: TGCGCCAGCAGCTTAACAGGGAAAGAGGGCACTGAAGCTTTCTTT.

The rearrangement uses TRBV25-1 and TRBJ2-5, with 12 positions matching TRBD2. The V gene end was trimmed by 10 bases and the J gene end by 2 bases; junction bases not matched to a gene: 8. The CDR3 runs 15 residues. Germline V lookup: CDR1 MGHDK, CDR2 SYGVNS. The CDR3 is CATINLAGGQETQYF. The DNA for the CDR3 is TGTGCCACCATAAACCTAGCGGGAGGGCAAGAGACCCAGTACTTC.